This T cell receptor (beta chain) was captured by sequencing in a study of shared clonotypes between healthy human individuals. Study-level points and caveats: Sampling covered blood only; tissue repertoires likely differ.

V lost 8 bases and J 2 bases, leaving 14 bases between the germline ends. The CDR3 runs to 14 residues. Germline V CDR1 and CDR2: PRHDT, FYEKMQ (reference sequence). This table comes from immunoSEQ multiplex PCR, and its TCRdb copy is limited to in-frame clones, with some not included. The table has approximately 340,000 clones, less than 75% seen once. Subsets obtained from CD4+ cells comprised CD45RA+ naive and CD45RA-negative memory cells. Concerning this clone itself: Its antigen is unknown.

Sequenced: memory CD4+ T cells sorted from blood. The subset denotes: CD45RA-negative fraction. This receptor was obtained from a man aged 30 to 45 in good health. The V and J genes are TRBV13 and TRBJ2-3; D is perhaps TRBD1 (5 bases). CDR3 protein: CASRRDGHTDTQYF. As DNA, the CDR3 is TGTGCCAGCCGCCGCGACGGACACACAGATACGCAGTATTTT. Complete variable domain (other parts from reference TRBV13 and TRBJ2-3): AAGVIQSPRHLIKEKRETATLKCYPIPRHDTVYWYQQGPGQDPQFLISFYEKMQSDKGSIPDRFSAQQFSDYHSELNMSSLELGDSALYFCASRRDGHTDTQYFGPGTRLTVL.